Listed here are 26 T cell receptor beta chains from one sample, sequenced in a study of T cells after yellow fever vaccination. One entry per CDR3 protein results from TCRdb running MiXCR on the 5' RACE reads. The data show roughly 240,000 distinct CDR3 sequences, over 6.5% seen once. The source material was CD4+ T cells sorted from PBMCs, sampled on the day of the yellow fever booster vaccination. These receptors came from a man under 40 who received the YFV17D yellow fever vaccine.

V and J are TRBV20-1 and TRBJ2-6, with D tentatively TRBD1 (6 bases). The CDR3 is 17 residues long. Germline assignment: CDR1 DFQATT and CDR2 SNEGSKA (reference sequence). The V end was cut by 0 bases, the J end by 3 bases, with 15 bases between. The CDR3 DNA reads as TGCAGTGCTAGAGACCCCAGGGGTAACTTTGGGGCCAACGTCCTGACTTTC. Translated: CSARDPRGNFGANVLTF.

This chain links TRBV5-1 with TRBJ2-5; D is ambiguous. V lost 3 bases to trimming and J lost 4 bases, with 7 bases between them. This CDR3 is 12 amino acids long. Per germline, CDR1 SGHRS and CDR2 YFSETQ. The CDR3 region is CASSSTSETQYF. The CDR3 DNA reads TGCGCCAGCAGCTCAACTTCAGAGACCCAGTACTTC.

This clonotype was seen repeatedly, ten times or more. The chain carries TRBV20-1 and TRBJ1-1; 9 bases agree with TRBD1. Trimming took 6 bases from V and 9 from J; bases not matched to a gene: 11. Germline V lookup: CDR1 DFQATT, CDR2 SNEGSKA (reference sequence). The CDR3 is made up of 13 amino acids. The CDR3 nucleotides are TGCAGTGCCGGAGACCGGGACAGGGTAAAAGCTTTCTTT. Amino acid sequence: CSAGDRDRVKAFF.

Only a few counts were recorded for this clonotype. V and J are TRBV25-1 and TRBJ2-7, with D unclear. Germline-derived CDR1 and CDR2 are MGHDK and SYGVNS. Trimming took off 3 bases at V and 5 bases at J, with 5 bases between the two ends. CDR3 length: 11 amino acids. Here the CDR3 reads CASSDIHEQYF. The DNA of the CDR3 is TGTGCCAGCAGTGACATCCACGAGCAGTACTTC.

V is TRBV7-8 and J is TRBJ2-2, with a possible D match to TRBD2 (5 bases). Trimming took off 4 bases at V and 3 bases at J, with 9 bases between the two ends. Looked up from germline, CDR1 is SGHVS and CDR2 is FQNEAQ. The CDR3 is 14 residues long. The CDR3 DNA reads TGTGCCAGCAGCTCCGGACTGGACACCGGGGAGCTGTTTTTT. Encoded protein: CASSSGLDTGELFF.

The chain recombines TRBV18 with TRBJ2-4, with TRBD2 identical over 9 bases. Germline values: CDR1 KGHSH, CDR2 LQKENI. This CDR3 has 20 amino acids. J was trimmed by 0 bases and V by 0 bases; bases with no gene match: 12. In nucleotides, the CDR3 is TGTGCCAGCTCACCACCGGCCGGTCCAACTAGCGGGTTAGCCAAAAACATTCAGTACTTC. The encoded protein is CASSPPAGPTSGLAKNIQYF.

This chain uses TRBV15 with TRBJ2-5; no reliable D call. Germline V CDR1 and CDR2: LNHNV, YYDKDF (reference sequence). The CDR3 runs 14 residues. V was trimmed by 4 bases and J by 2 bases, leaving 11 bases between them. In DNA form, the CDR3 reads TGTGCCACCAGCATCCCGAACCGGCAAGAGACCCAGTACTTC. This sequence encodes CATSIPNRQETQYF.

This clonotype occurred many times. The chain joins TRBV7-2 to TRBJ2-7; D remains unclear. V was cut by 5 bases and J by 4 bases, with 12 bases left in between. CDR3 length equals 13 residues. Germline CDR1 and CDR2: SGHTA and FQGNSA. The chain's CDR3 is CASSPGRQYEQYF. The CDR3 nucleotides are TGTGCCAGCAGCCCCGGGCGGCAGTACGAGCAGTACTTC.

In its sample, this clonotype was seen a few times. The chain combines TRBV11-2 with TRBJ2-3; 10 bases agree with TRBD2. This CDR3 comprises 18 residues. The junction had 14 bases not matched to a gene; V was cut back by 5 bases and J by 3 bases. Germline CDR1 and CDR2: SGHAT and FQNNGV. The CDR3 reads CASSPKARGLAVTDTQYF. DNA of the CDR3: TGTGCCAGCAGCCCAAAGGCCAGAGGACTAGCGGTGACAGATACGCAGTATTTT. The full variable domain, its missing parts supplied by reference TRBV11-2 and TRBJ2-3, is EAGVAQSPRYKIIEKRQSVAFWCNPISGHATLYWYQQILGQGPKLLIQFQNNGVVDDSQLPKDRFSAERLKGVDSTLKIQPAKLEDSAVYLCASSPKARGLAVTDTQYFGPGTRLTVL.

This clonotype was counted at least ten times. The rearrangement joins TRBV4-3 to TRBJ2-2; D not certain. CDR3 length: 13 residues. Germline V gives CDR1 LGHNA, CDR2 YSLEER. V was shortened by 0 bases and J by 9 bases, with 8 bases between the two germline ends. Here the CDR3 reads CASSQEYSRELFF. The CDR3, as DNA: TGCGCCAGCAGCCAAGAGTATAGCAGGGAGCTGTTTTTT.

This clonotype was detected a few times. The rearrangement links TRBV20-1 to TRBJ2-3, with D uncertain. CDR3 length: 14 residues. Germline V gene lookup returns CDR1 DFQATT and CDR2 SNEGSKA (reference sequence). The germline V and J ends were trimmed by 1 base and 2 bases, with 10 bases remaining between them. CDR3 loop: CSARVREYTDTQYF. As DNA, the CDR3 is TGCAGTGCTAGAGTTAGGGAATACACAGATACGCAGTATTTT.

This sequence joins TRBV12-3 or TRBV12-4 and TRBJ2-2; 7 nucleotides align to TRBD1. After removal of 5 bases from V and 3 bases from J, the junction contained 6 bases not matched to a gene. The CDR3 has 15 residues. CDR3 nucleotide sequence: TGTGCCAGCAGTCTACAGGGGTCCCACACCGGGGAGCTGTTTTTT. Its translation is CASSLQGSHTGELFF.

This clonotype has a handful of counts. The chain uses TRBV20-1 and TRBJ2-2, with D possibly called TRBD1 or TRBD2 (5 bases each). Germline V lookup: CDR1 DFQATT, CDR2 SNEGSKA (reference sequence). The CDR3 consists of 12 residues. V was pared by 2 bases and J by 6 bases, with 7 bases between. As DNA, the CDR3 is TGCAGTGCTAGACGAGGGGCCGGGGAGCTGTTTTTT. Its protein product is CSARRGAGELFF.

This clonotype showed up many times. The chain joins TRBV20-1 to TRBJ1-1, with 9 nucleotides matching TRBD1. V trimming: 6 bases; J trimming: 4 bases; junction bases outside the gene matches: 18. The germline V gene encodes CDR1 DFQATT and CDR2 SNEGSKA (reference sequence). The CDR3 totals 17 residues. The CDR3 loop reads CSASPTGGARWGTEAFF. In DNA form, the CDR3 reads TGCAGTGCAAGCCCCACAGGGGGCGCTCGATGGGGCACTGAAGCTTTCTTT.

This clonotype was seen repeatedly, ten times or more. The chain uses TRBV4-3 and TRBJ2-2; D might be TRBD1 or TRBD2, each matching 5 bases. Trimming left V 0 bases short and J 3 bases short, with 11 bases between. This CDR3 contains 16 residues. Germline CDR1 LGHNA, CDR2 YSLEER. The CDR3 reads CASSQDARGDTGELFF. The CDR3 DNA is TGCGCCAGCAGCCAAGATGCAAGGGGAGACACCGGGGAGCTGTTTTTT.

This clonotype showed up just a few times. V is TRBV20-1 and J is TRBJ2-7; D tentatively reads TRBD1 or TRBD2 (5 bases each). The germline V gene encodes CDR1 DFQATT and CDR2 SNEGSKA (reference sequence). The CDR3 loop spans 11 amino acids. V shed 6 bases and J shed 4 bases, with 10 bases lying between them. The CDR3 DNA sequence: TGCAGTGCCCGAGGGGAATACGAGCAGTACTTC. Translated, it gives CSARGEYEQYF.

The table lists this clonotype with a few counts. The chain has TRBV5-4 and TRBJ2-3, with D maybe TRBD2 (5 bases). This CDR3 has 14 residues. Germline V lookup: CDR1 SGHNT, CDR2 YYREEE (reference sequence). The V end lost 7 bases, the J end lost 0 bases, and 12 bases lay between the germline ends. CDR3 residues: CASGSGTSTDTQYF. The CDR3 DNA reads as TGTGCCAGCGGAAGCGGCACTAGCACAGATACGCAGTATTTT.

This clonotype has only a few counts. This chain links TRBV19 with TRBJ2-1; D is ambiguous. This CDR3 has 14 amino acids. Germline values: CDR1 LNHDA, CDR2 SQIVND (reference sequence). The V gene lost 7 bases and the J gene lost 4 bases, with 14 bases spanning the gap. CDR3: CASTEAGLYNEQFF. The CDR3 nucleotides are TGTGCCAGTACTGAAGCAGGTCTTTACAATGAGCAGTTCTTC.

Points on this clonotype: Mismatch with germline at one junction end may stem from a read error. The chain couples TRBV20-1 to TRBJ2-1, with TRBD2 matching over 11 bases. The germline V gene encodes CDR1 DFQATT and CDR2 SNEGSKA (reference sequence). This CDR3 contains 15 residues. CDR3 coding DNA: TGCATTGCTATCCTGGGGACTAGCGGAGACAATGAGCAGTTCTTC. Amino acids: CIAILGTSGDNEQFF.

V gene TRBV20-1 combines with J gene TRBJ2-7; D tentatively reads TRBD1 or TRBD2 (5 bases each). V was trimmed by 4 bases and J by 2 bases, leaving 15 bases between them. Germline V gives CDR1 DFQATT, CDR2 SNEGSKA (reference sequence). The CDR3 sequence is 14 residues long. The CDR3: CSATLGTLTYEQYF. CDR3 DNA sequence: TGCAGTGCTACCCTCGGGACGTTAACCTACGAGCAGTACTTC.

This clonotype was counted ten times or more. The chain links TRBV5-6 to TRBJ2-2; possibly TRBD1 for D (5 bases). The CDR3 is 13 amino acids. Per the germline V gene, CDR1 is SGHDT and CDR2 is YYEEEE. V was clipped by 2 bases and J by 6 bases, with 8 bases between them. The CDR3 loop reads CASSFREAGELFF. CDR3 in DNA: TGTGCCAGCAGCTTCAGGGAAGCCGGGGAGCTGTTTTTT. Complete variable domain (other parts from reference TRBV5-6 and TRBJ2-2): DAGVTQSPTHLIKTRGQQVTLRCSPKSGHDTVSWYQQALGQGPQFIFQYYEEEERQRGNFPDRFSGHQFPNYSSELNVNALLLGDSALYLCASSFREAGELFFGEGSRLTVL.

The chain joins TRBV12-3 or TRBV12-4 to TRBJ2-7, with 8 bases lining up with TRBD1. The V gene end was trimmed by 4 bases and the J gene end by 7 bases; junction bases not matched to a gene: 12. The CDR3 runs to 15 residues. The CDR3 nucleotides read TGTGCCAGCAGTTCCGGACAGGGCGAATTAGGAGAGCAGTACTTC. Residues: CASSSGQGELGEQYF.

The gene calls are TRBV28 and TRBJ2-3, with 8 bases aligning to TRBD1. V was pared by 9 bases and J by 2 bases, with 7 bases of the junction left unmatched. Germline lookup yields CDR1 MDHEN and CDR2 SYDVKM. The CDR3 extends over 14 amino acids. This CDR3 is CASRTGTFTDTQYF. CDR3 DNA sequence: TGTGCCAGTCGGACAGGGACTTTCACAGATACGCAGTATTTT.

This clonotype has at least ten counts. The rearrangement links TRBV20-1 to TRBJ2-1, with 8 bases matching TRBD2. After removal of 5 bases from V and 15 bases from J, the junction contained 9 bases not matched to a gene. This CDR3 has 11 amino acids. Germline V lookup: CDR1 DFQATT, CDR2 SNEGSKA (reference sequence). The CDR3 protein is CSASGLGFLFF. The CDR3 DNA follows: TGCAGTGCTTCGGGACTAGGCTTTTTGTTCTTC.

This clonotype has a count of ten or more. The V and J genes are TRBV7-2 and TRBJ2-3; D is ambiguous. Trimming stripped 4 bases from V and 2 bases from J, with 7 bases between. The CDR3 runs 13 residues. Germline loops: CDR1 SGHTA, CDR2 FQGNSA. Here the CDR3 DNA reads TGTGCCAGCAGCTCAACGGTCACAGATACGCAGTATTTT. Protein product: CASSSTVTDTQYF.

The V and J genes are TRBV20-1 and TRBJ2-7; 8 bases agree with TRBD2. CDR1 and CDR2 from the germline V gene are DFQATT and SNEGSKA (reference sequence). V dropped 6 bases and J dropped 4; count of bases not matched to a gene: 8. This CDR3 is built from 13 residues. CDR3 DNA: TGCAGTGCCACCCCGGGAGGGCCGTACGAGCAGTACTTC. This translates into CSATPGGPYEQYF.